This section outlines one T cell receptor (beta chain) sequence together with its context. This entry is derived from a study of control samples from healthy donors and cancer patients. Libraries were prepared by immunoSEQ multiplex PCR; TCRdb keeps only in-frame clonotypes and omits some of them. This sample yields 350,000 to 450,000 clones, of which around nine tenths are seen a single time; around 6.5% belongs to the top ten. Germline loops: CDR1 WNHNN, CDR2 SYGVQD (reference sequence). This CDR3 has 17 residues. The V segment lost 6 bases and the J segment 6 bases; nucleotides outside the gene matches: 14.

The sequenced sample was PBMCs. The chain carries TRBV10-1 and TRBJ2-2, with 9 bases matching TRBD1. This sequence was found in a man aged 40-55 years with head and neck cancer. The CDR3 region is CASSGGTGPIRSGELFF. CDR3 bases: TGCGCCAGCAGCGGAGGGACAGGGCCGATCAGGTCCGGGGAGCTGTTTTTT.